The source of this T cell receptor (beta chain) is a study of blood T cell repertoires in COVID-19. Method: immunoSEQ multiplex PCR; TCRdb's copy keeps in-frame clones and lacks some. The sample includes 100,000 to 130,000 clones, roughly four fifths of them seen just once. CDR1 is SGDLS, CDR2 YYNGEE, per germline. V dropped 0 bases and J dropped 3; count of bases not matched to a gene: 9. The CDR3 extends over 16 amino acids. The clonotype was recovered from a woman aged 70-85 years with acute or convalescent COVID-19. This chain connects TRBV9 to TRBJ2-7, with 7 bases fitting TRBD2. The sequencing input was peripheral blood. The DNA of the CDR3 is TGTGCCAGCAGCGTAGCCTCGGGGGGAGGGAACTACGAGCAGTACTTC. This codes for CASSVASGGGNYEQYF.